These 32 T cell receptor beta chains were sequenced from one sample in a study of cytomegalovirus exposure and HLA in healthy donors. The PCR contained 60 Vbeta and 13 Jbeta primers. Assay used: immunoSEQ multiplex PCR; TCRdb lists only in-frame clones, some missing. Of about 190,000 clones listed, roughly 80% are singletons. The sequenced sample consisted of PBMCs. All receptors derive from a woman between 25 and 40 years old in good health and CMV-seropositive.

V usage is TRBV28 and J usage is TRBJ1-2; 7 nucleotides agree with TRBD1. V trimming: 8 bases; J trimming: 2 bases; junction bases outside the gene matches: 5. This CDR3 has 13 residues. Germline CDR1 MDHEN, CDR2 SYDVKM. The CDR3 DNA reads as TGTGCCAGCGTGTACAGGGGAAACTATGGCTACACCTTC. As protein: CASVYRGNYGYTF.

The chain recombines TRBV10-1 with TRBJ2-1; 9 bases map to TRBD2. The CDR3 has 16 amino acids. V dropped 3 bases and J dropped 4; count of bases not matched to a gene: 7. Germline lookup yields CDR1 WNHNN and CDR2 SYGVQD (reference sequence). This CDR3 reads CASSDHLAGRYNEQFF. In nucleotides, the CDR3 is TGCGCCAGCAGTGACCATCTAGCGGGAAGATACAATGAGCAGTTCTTC.

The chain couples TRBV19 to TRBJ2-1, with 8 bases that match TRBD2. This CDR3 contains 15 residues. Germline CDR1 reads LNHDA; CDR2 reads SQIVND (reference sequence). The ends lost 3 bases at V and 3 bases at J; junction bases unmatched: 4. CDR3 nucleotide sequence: TGTGCCAGTAGTATCAGCGGGAGAGGCTACAATGAGCAGTTCTTC. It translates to CASSISGRGYNEQFF.

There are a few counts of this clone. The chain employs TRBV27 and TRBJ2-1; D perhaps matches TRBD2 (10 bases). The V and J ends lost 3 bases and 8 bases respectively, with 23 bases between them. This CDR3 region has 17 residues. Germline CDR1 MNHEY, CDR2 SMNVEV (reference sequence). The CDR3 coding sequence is TGTGCCAGCAGTTTTTATACTAGCGGGGACAGGGTCGATGAGCAGTTCTTC. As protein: CASSFYTSGDRVDEQFF.

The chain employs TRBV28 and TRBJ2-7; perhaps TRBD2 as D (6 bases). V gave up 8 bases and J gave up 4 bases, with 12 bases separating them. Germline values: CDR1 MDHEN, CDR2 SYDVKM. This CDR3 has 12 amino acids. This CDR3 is CASGEAIYEQYF. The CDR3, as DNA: TGTGCCAGCGGGGAGGCTATATACGAGCAGTACTTC.

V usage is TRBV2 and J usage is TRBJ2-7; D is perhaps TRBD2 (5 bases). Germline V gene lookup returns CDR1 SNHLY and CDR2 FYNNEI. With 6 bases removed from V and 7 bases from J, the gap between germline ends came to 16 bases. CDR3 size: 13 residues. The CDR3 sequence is CASRGAVPQEQYF. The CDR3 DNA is TGTGCCAGCAGGGGAGCGGTCCCACAAGAGCAGTACTTC.

The CDR3 coding sequence is TGTGCCAGCAGTTCGCCGGGGGGCAACTATGGCTACACCTTC. It is translated as CASSSPGGNYGYTF. The rearrangement uses TRBV28 and TRBJ1-2; tentative D call: TRBD1 (6 bases). The V gene lost 4 bases and the J gene lost 2 bases, with 11 bases spanning the gap. This CDR3 has 14 amino acids. CDR1 is MDHEN, CDR2 SYDVKM, per germline.

The CDR3 bases are TGTGCCACCAGCAGAGGCGACAGTGACCTCTACGAGCAGTACTTC. Translation: CATSRGDSDLYEQYF. The V call is TRBV15, the J call TRBJ2-7, with D tentatively TRBD1 (5 bases). The length of the CDR3 is 15 residues. Germline CDR1 LNHNV, CDR2 YYDKDF (reference sequence). The ends were cut back, 1 base at V and 3 bases at J, with 13 bases in the middle.

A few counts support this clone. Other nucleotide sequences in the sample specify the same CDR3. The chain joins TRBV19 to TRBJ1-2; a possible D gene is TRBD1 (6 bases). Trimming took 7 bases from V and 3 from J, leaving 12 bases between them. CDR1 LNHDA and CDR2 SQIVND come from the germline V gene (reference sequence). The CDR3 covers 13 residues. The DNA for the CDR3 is TGTGCCAGTACCAAGGACAGAGACTATGGCTACACCTTC. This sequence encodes CASTKDRDYGYTF.

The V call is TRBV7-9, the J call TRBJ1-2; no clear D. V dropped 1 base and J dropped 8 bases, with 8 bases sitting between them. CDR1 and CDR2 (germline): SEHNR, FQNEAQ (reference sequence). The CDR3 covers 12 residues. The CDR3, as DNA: TGTGCCAGCAGCTTAGGGGAGAGAGGCTACACCTTC. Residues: CASSLGERGYTF.

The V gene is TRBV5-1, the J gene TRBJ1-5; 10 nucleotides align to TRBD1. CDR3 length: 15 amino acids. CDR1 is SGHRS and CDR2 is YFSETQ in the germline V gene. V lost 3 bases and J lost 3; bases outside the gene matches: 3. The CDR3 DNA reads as TGCGCCAGCAGCTCCGGGACAGGGGTCAATCAGCCCCAGCATTTT. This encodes CASSSGTGVNQPQHF.

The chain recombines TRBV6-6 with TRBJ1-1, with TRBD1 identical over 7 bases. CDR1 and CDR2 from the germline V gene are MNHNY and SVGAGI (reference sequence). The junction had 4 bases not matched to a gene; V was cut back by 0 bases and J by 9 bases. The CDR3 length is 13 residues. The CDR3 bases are TGTGCCAGCAGTTACTCCCGGGACAGCCAAGCTTTCTTT. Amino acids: CASSYSRDSQAFF.

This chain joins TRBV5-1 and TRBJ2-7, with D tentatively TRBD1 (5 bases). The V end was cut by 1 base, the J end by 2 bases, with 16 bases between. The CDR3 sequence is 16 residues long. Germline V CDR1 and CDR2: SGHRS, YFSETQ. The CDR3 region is CASSLNKLGLPYEQYF. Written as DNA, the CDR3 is TGCGCCAGCAGCTTGAACAAATTGGGGCTCCCCTACGAGCAGTACTTC. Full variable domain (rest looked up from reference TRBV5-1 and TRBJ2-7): KAGVTQTPRYLIKTRGQQVTLSCSPISGHRSVSWYQQTPGQGLQFLFEYFSETQRNKGNFPGRFSGRQFSNSRSEMNVSTLELGDSALYLCASSLNKLGLPYEQYFGPGTRLTVT.

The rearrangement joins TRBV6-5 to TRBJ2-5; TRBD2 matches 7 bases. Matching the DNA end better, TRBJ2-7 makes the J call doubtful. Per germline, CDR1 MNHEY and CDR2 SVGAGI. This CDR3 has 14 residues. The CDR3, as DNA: TGTGCCAGCAGTTGGGGGGGTCTAAACTACGAGCAGTACTTC. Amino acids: CASSWGGLNYEQYF.

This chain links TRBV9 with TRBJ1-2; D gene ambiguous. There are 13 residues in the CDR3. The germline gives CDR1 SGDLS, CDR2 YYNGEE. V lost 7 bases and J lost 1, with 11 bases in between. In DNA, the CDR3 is TGTGCCAGCGGATACAGTTTTAACTATGGCTACACCTTC. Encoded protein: CASGYSFNYGYTF.

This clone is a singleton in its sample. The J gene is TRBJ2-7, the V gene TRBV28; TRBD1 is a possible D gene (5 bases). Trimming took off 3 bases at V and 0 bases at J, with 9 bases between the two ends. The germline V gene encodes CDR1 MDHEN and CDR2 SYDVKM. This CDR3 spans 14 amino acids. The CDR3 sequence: CASSFGASSYEQYF. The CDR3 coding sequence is TGTGCCAGCAGTTTTGGGGCGAGCTCCTACGAGCAGTACTTC.

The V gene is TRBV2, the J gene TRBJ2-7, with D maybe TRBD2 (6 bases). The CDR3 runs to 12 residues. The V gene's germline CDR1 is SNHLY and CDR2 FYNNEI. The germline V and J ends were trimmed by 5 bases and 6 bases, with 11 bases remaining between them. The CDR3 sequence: CASSTTSIEQYF. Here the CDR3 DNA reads TGTGCCAGCAGTACCACTAGCATCGAGCAGTACTTC. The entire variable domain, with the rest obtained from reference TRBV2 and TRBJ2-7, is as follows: EPEVTQTPSHQVTQMGQEVILRCVPISNHLYFYWYRQILGQKVEFLVSFYNNEISEKSEIFDDQFSVERPDGSNFTLKIRSTKLEDSAMYFCASSTTSIEQYFGPGTRLTVT.

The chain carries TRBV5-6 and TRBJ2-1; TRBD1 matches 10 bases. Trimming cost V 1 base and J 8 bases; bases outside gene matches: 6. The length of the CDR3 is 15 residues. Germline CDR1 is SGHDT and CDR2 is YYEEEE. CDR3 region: CASSLTGQGGDEQFF. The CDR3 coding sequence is TGTGCCAGCAGCTTGACTGGACAGGGGGGCGATGAGCAGTTCTTC. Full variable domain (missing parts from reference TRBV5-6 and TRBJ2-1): DAGVTQSPTHLIKTRGQQVTLRCSPKSGHDTVSWYQQALGQGPQFIFQYYEEEERQRGNFPDRFSGHQFPNYSSELNVNALLLGDSALYLCASSLTGQGGDEQFFGPGTRLTVL.

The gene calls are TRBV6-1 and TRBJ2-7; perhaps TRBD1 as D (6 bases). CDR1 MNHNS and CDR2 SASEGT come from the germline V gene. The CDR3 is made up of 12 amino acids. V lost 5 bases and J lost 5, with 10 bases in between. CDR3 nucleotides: TGTGCCAGCAGTAAACAGGGCCACGAGCAGTACTTC. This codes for CASSKQGHEQYF.

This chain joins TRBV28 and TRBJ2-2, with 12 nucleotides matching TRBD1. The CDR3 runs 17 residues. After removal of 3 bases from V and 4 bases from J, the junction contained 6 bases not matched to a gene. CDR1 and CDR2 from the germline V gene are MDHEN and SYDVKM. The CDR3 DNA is TGTGCCAGCAGTTTCCCGGGACAGGGGGCCGCCACCGGGGAGCTGTTTTTT. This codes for CASSFPGQGAATGELFF.

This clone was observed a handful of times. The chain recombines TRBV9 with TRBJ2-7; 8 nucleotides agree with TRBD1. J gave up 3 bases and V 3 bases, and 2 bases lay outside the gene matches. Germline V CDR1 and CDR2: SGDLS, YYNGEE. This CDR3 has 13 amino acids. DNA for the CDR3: TGTGCCAGCAGCGGAGGGACAGGCTACGAGCAGTACTTC. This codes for CASSGGTGYEQYF.

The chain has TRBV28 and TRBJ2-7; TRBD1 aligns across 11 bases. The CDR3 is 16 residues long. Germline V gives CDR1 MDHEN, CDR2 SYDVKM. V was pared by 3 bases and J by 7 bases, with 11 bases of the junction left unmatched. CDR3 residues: CASSFALGQGASEQYF. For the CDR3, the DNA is TGTGCCAGCAGTTTTGCACTAGGACAGGGGGCCAGTGAGCAGTACTTC.

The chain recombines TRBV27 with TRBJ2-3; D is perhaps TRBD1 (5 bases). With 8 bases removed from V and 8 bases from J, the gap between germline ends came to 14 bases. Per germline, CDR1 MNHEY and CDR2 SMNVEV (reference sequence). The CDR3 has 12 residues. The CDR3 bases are TGTGCCAGCGGGTGGACAATGCGTACGCAGTATTTT. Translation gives CASGWTMRTQYF.

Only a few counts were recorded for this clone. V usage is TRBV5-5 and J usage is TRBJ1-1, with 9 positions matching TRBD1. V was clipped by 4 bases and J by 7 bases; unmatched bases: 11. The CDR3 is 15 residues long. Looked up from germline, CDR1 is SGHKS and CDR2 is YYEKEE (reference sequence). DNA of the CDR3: TGTGCCAGCAGCCTCAATCGGGGACAGGGCTATGAAGCTTTCTTT. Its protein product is CASSLNRGQGYEAFF.

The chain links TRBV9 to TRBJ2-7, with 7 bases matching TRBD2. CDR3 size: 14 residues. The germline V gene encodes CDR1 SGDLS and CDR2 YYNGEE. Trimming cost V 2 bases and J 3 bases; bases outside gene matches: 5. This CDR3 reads CASSVAGAGYEQYF. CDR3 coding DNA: TGTGCCAGCAGCGTCGCGGGAGCGGGCTACGAGCAGTACTTC.

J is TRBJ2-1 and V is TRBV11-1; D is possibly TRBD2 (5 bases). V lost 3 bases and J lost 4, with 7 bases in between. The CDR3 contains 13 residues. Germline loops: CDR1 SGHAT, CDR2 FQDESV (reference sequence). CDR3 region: CASSLAGYNEQFF. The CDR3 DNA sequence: TGTGCCAGCAGCTTGGCGGGTTACAATGAGCAGTTCTTC. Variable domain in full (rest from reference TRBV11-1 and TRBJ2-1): EAEVAQSPRYKITEKSQAVAFWCDPISGHATLYWYRQILGQGPELLVQFQDESVVDDSQLPKDRFSAERLKGVDSTLKIQPAELGDSAMYLCASSLAGYNEQFFGPGTRLTVL.

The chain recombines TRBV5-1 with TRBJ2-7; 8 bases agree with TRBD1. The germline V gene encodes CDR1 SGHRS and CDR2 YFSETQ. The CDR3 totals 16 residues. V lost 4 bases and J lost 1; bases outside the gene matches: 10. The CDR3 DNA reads TGCGCCAGCAGCCTAGGGCGGGGACAGGAATCCTACGAGCAGTACTTC. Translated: CASSLGRGQESYEQYF.

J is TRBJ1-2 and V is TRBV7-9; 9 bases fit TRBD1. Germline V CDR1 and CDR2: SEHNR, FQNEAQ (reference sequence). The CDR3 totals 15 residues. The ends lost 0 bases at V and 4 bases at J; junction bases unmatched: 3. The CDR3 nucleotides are TGTGCCAGCAGCTTAGCGGGGACAGGGAGCTATGGCTACACCTTC. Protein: CASSLAGTGSYGYTF.

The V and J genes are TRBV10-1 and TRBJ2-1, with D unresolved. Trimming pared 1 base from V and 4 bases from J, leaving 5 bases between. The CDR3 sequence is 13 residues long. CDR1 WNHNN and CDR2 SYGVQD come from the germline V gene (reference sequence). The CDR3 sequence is CASSELLYNEQFF. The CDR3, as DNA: TGCGCCAGCAGTGAGTTACTTTACAATGAGCAGTTCTTC.

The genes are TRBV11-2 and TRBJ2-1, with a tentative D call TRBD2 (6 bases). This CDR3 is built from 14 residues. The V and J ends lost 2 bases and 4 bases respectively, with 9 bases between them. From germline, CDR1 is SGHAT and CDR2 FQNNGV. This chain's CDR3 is CASSLRGRYNEQFF. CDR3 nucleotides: TGTGCCAGCAGCTTACGGGGGAGATACAATGAGCAGTTCTTC.

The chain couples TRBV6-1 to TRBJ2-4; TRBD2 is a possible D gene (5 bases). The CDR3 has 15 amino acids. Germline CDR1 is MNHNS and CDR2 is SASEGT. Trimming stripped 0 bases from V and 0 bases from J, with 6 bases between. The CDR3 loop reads CASSEAAGAKNIQYF. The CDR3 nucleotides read TGTGCCAGCAGTGAAGCCGCGGGAGCCAAAAACATTCAGTACTTC.

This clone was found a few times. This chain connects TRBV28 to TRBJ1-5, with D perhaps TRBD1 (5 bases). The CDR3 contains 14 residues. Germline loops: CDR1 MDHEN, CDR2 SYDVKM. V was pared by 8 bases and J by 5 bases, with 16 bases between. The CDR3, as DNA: TGTGCCAGCCGCAATAGGGACTGGGATCAGCCCCAGCATTTT. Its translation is CASRNRDWDQPQHF. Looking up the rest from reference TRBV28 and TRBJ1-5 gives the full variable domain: DVKVTQSSRYLVKRTGEKVFLECVQDMDHENMFWYRQDPGLGLRLIYFSYDVKMKEKGDIPEGYSVSREKKERFSLILESASTNQTSMYLCASRNRDWDQPQHFGDGTRLSIL.